Below, 3 T cell receptor beta chains from the same sample are listed, as sequenced in a study of blood T cell repertoires in COVID-19. Profiled with immunoSEQ multiplex PCR; TCRdb holds only in-frame clones, not every one. The table lists approximately 180,000 clones, 70% to 90% of them singletons. The sequencing sample was made of peripheral blood. The receptors stem from a human donor with active or convalescent COVID-19. The donor label of this sample is uncertain.

The rearrangement uses TRBV5-8 and TRBJ1-5; weak D call: TRBD1 (6 bases). CDR1 and CDR2 (germline): SGHTS, YDEGEE. V was cut by 4 bases and J by 11 bases, with 16 bases left in between. The CDR3 consists of 13 residues. Here the CDR3 reads CASSPPQGLSQHF. DNA of the CDR3: TGTGCCAGCAGCCCGCCACAGGGCCTGTCCCAGCATTTT.

In its sample, this clone was seen a few times. The rearrangement joins TRBV19 to TRBJ2-2; perhaps TRBD1 as D (6 bases). The CDR3 loop spans 15 amino acids. CDR1 is LNHDA, CDR2 SQIVND, per germline (reference sequence). Trimming took 2 bases from V and 7 from J, leaving 14 bases between them. In DNA form, the CDR3 reads TGTGCCAGTAGTATAACCCCGTTAGGGGGCGGGGAGCTGTTTTTT. Residues: CASSITPLGGGELFF.

The V and J genes are TRBV5-4 and TRBJ2-3; D gene unclear. Germline lookup yields CDR1 SGHNT and CDR2 YYREEE (reference sequence). V was pared by 6 bases and J by 2 bases, with 10 bases between. There are 13 residues in the CDR3. This CDR3 is CASNGEVTDTQYF. CDR3 nucleotides: TGTGCCAGCAATGGAGAGGTCACAGATACGCAGTATTTT.